This T cell receptor beta chain was observed in a study of T cell responses to AZD1222 COVID-19 vaccine. The study, taken as a whole, reports: Spike-specific TCR breadth and depth grew following two AZD1222 doses.

This clone appeared a few times. The antigen is not known. Repertoires were generated with immunoSEQ multiplex PCR, while TCRdb's copy carries only in-frame clones and drops some. The sample contains 140,000 or so clones, 70% to 90% of which appear only once. This CDR3 spans 14 amino acids. Germline values: CDR1 GTSNPN, CDR2 SVGIG (reference sequence). Unmatched junction bases numbered 3, after V lost 0 bases and J lost 5 bases. The sequence was collected from an adult in good health. Material: peripheral blood, obtained on day 0 of AZD1222 vaccination. The gene calls are TRBV30 and TRBJ2-1, with 8 bases matching TRBD2. Written as DNA, the CDR3 is TGTGCCTGGAGTGTAGGTAGCGGGAACAATGAGCAGTTCTTC. As protein: CAWSVGSGNNEQFF.